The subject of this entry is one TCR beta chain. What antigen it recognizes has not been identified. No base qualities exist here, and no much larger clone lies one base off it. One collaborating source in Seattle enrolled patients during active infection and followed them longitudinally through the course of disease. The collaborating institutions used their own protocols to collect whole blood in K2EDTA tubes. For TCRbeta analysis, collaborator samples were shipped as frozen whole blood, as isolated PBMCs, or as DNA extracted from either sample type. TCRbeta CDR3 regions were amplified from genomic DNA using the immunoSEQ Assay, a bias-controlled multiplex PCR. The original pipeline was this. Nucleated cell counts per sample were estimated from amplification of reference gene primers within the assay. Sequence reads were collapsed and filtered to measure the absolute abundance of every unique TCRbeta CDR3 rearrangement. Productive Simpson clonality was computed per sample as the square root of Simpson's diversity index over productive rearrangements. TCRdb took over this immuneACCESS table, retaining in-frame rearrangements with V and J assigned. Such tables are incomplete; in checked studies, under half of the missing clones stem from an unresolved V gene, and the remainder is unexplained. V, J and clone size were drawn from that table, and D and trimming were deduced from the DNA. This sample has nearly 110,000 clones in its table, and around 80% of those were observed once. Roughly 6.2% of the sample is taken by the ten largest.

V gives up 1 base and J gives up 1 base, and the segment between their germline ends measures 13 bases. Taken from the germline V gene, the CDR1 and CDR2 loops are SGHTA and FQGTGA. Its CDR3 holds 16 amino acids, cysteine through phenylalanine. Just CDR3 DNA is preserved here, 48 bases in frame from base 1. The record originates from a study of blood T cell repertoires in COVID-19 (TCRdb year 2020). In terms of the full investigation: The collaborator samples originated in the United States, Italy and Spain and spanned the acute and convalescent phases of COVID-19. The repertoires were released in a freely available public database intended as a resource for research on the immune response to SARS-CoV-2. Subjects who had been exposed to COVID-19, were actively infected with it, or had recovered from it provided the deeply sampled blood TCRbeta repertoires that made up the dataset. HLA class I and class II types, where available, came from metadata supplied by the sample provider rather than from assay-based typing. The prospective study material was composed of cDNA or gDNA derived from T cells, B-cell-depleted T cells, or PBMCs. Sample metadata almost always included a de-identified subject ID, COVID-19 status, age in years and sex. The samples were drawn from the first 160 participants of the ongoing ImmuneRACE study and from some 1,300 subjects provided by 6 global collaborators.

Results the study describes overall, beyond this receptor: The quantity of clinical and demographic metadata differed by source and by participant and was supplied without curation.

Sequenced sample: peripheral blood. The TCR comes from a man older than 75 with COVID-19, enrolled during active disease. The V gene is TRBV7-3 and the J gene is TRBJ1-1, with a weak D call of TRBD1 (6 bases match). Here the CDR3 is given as CASSLRAGEGNTEAFF. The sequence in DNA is TGTGCCAGCAGCTTAAGGGCAGGGGAGGGGAACACTGAAGCTTTCTTT.